This TCR beta chain comes out of a study of naive and memory T cell subsets. Overall study findings and caveats: In CD4 and CD8 cells, diversity dropped from naive through EMRA.

CDR3 length: 15 residues. V was trimmed by 6 bases and J by 4 bases, leaving 19 bases between them. The germline gives CDR1 MDHEN, CDR2 SYDVKM. This clonotype was detected ten times or more. Its target is not known. The beta constant-region primer was an equimolar mix of two oligonucleotides covering TRBC1 and TRBC2. The cDNA 3' end received a ligated single-stranded oligonucleotide carrying the SP2 primer and a 12-nucleotide UMI. TCRdb independently ran MiXCR on the UMI-ligation and nested PCR reads; one entry per CDR3 protein. The sample holds about 85,000 distinct CDR3 sequences; 13% are singletons and the top ten take roughly 0.9%.

Sample: central memory CD4+ T cells from blood. The TCR sequence derives from a human donor in good health. V usage is TRBV28 and J usage is TRBJ2-7; D is possibly TRBD1 (6 bases). CDR3 sequence (DNA): TGTGCCAGCAGCCGACAGACAGGAGCAATTTACGAGCAGTACTTC. It encodes CASSRQTGAIYEQYF.